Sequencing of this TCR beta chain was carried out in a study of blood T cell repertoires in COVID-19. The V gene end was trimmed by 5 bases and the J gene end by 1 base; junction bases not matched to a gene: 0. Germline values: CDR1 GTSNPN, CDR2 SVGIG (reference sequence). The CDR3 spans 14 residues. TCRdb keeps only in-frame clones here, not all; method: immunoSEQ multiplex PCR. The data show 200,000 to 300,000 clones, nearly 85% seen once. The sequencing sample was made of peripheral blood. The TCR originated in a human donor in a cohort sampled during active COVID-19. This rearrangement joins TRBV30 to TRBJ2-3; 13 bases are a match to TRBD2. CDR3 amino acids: CAWGLAGGTDTQYF. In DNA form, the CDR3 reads TGTGCCTGGGGACTAGCGGGGGGCACAGATACGCAGTATTTT.